A single sample is the source of the 17 T cell receptor beta chains below, sequenced in a study of prognosis after radiotherapy for stage I lung cancer. Two rounds of multiplex PCR amplified TCR beta CDR3 from genomic DNA. The use of primers specific to each TRBV and TRBJ gene characterized first-round PCR. From the multiplex PCR reads, TCRdb called clonotypes with MiXCR, one entry per CDR3 protein. The repertoire has 12,000 or so distinct CDR3 sequences, roughly 32% of them found once; the top ten carry about 53%. The specimen was PBMCs, collected before or after stereotactic body radiation therapy (not recorded which). These receptors were obtained from a donor of 50 years or more with non-small cell lung cancer.

This clonotype ranks as medium-sized. The gene calls are TRBV7-3 and TRBJ2-3, with 12 bases lining up with TRBD2. J gave up 4 bases and V 5 bases, and 4 bases lay outside the gene matches. The germline V gene has CDR1 SGHTA and CDR2 FQGTGA. The CDR3 runs to 15 residues. The DNA for the CDR3 is TGTGCCAGCAGCCCTAGCGGGGGGGCTGCAGATACGCAGTATTTT. Protein product: CASSPSGGAADTQYF.

The CDR3 reads CASSQGNYGYTF. DNA of the CDR3: TGTGCCAGCAGCCAAGGTAACTATGGCTACACCTTC. This chain connects TRBV4-2 to TRBJ1-2; no clear D gene. The CDR3 runs 12 residues. The ends were cut back, 1 base at V and 1 base at J, with 1 base in the middle. CDR1 is LGHNA and CDR2 is YNFKEQ in the germline V gene.

The rearrangement uses TRBV6-1 and TRBJ2-7; unclear D gene. This CDR3 is built from 14 residues. Trimming pared 2 bases from V and 0 bases from J, leaving 8 bases between. CDR1 MNHNS and CDR2 SASEGT come from the germline V gene. The CDR3 spells CASSEHSPSYEQYF. Written as DNA, the CDR3 is TGTGCCAGCAGTGAACACAGTCCCTCCTACGAGCAGTACTTC.

As concerns this clonotype: The junction departs from the called germline gene at one end, perhaps through a read error. V and J are TRBV6-2 or TRBV6-3 and TRBJ1-2, with D possibly being TRBD1 (6 bases). The CDR3 is 14 residues long. Germline CDR1 is MNHEY and CDR2 is SVGEGT. The CDR3 spells CASSSPPGGHGYTF. CDR3 sequence (DNA): TGTGCCAGTAGTTCCCCTCCCGGGGGGCATGGCTACACCTTC.

This clonotype was counted at least ten times. V gene TRBV7-3 combines with J gene TRBJ2-1, with 7 bases lining up with TRBD2. V gave up 5 bases and J gave up 2 bases; unmatched junction bases: 6. Germline-derived CDR1 and CDR2 are SGHTA and FQGTGA. The CDR3 contains 15 residues. CDR3 nucleotide sequence: TGTGCCAGCAGCAAATTCAGCGGGGCCTACAATGAGCAGTTCTTC. This codes for CASSKFSGAYNEQFF. The complete variable domain, with remaining parts taken from reference TRBV7-3 and TRBJ2-1, reads GAGVSQTPSNKVTEKGKYVELRCDPISGHTALYWYRQSLGQGPEFLIYFQGTGAADDSGLPNDRFFAVRPEGSVSTLKIQRTERGDSAVYLCASSKFSGAYNEQFFGPGTRLTVL.

Within the sample, this clonotype is medium-sized (0.01 to 0.1%). J is TRBJ1-2 and V is TRBV19, with 9 bases that match TRBD1. CDR3 length equals 14 residues. The J segment lost 0 bases and the V segment lost 11 bases, leaving 7 bases of the junction unmatched. Germline V gene lookup returns CDR1 LNHDA and CDR2 SQIVND (reference sequence). The CDR3 nucleotides are TGTGCCGTTTCCGGGACAGGGACTAACTATGGCTACACCTTC. Protein sequence: CAVSGTGTNYGYTF.

A note on this clonotype: An end of the junction differs from the germline gene, which may be a read error. This chain connects TRBV19 to TRBJ1-5; D remains ambiguous. This CDR3 has 13 residues. In germline, CDR1 is LNHDA, CDR2 SQIVND (reference sequence). The CDR3 DNA follows: TGCGCCAGTAGTGTGCAGGCGGCTCAGCCCCAGCATTTT. This codes for CASSVQAAQPQHF.

The J gene is TRBJ1-5, the V gene TRBV27; TRBD1 is a possible D gene (5 bases). The CDR3 is 13 residues long. From germline, CDR1 is MNHEY and CDR2 SMNVEV (reference sequence). The DNA for the CDR3 is TGTGGCAGTATCCGCGACTGGGGCGAGCCCCAGCATTTT. Translation gives CGSIRDWGEPQHF.

Of note for this clonotype: A far larger clone is off by one base, so a read error is likely. V usage is TRBV6-5 and J usage is TRBJ1-4, with a tentative D call TRBD1 (6 bases). The germline gives CDR1 MNHEY, CDR2 SVGAGI. This CDR3 comprises 15 residues. The CDR3, as DNA: TGTGCCAGCAGTGGCACAGGGCCTACTAATGAAATACTGTTTTTT. Its protein is CASSGTGPTNEILFF.

A single count supports this clonotype. The V gene is TRBV28, the J gene TRBJ1-1; TRBD1 matches 7 bases. This CDR3 is built from 13 residues. Unmatched junction bases numbered 3, after V lost 6 bases and J lost 2 bases. The germline V gene encodes CDR1 MDHEN and CDR2 SYDVKM. The CDR3 bases are TGTGCCAGCAGGAGGGACAGTAACACTGAAGCTTTCTTT. This gives the protein CASRRDSNTEAFF.

This clonotype showed up many times. The chain employs TRBV7-6 and TRBJ2-1; 11 bases are a match to TRBD2. The CDR3 loop spans 15 amino acids. V gave up 5 bases and J gave up 4 bases; unmatched junction bases: 4. CDR1 and CDR2 (germline): SGHVS, FNYEAQ. Here the CDR3 DNA reads TGTGCCAGCAGCGGCCGACTAGCGGGGTACAATGAGCAGTTCTTC. Translation gives CASSGRLAGYNEQFF.

In its sample, this clonotype was seen many times. The chain carries TRBV20-1 and TRBJ2-3; D might be TRBD1 (6 bases). This CDR3 has 13 amino acids. From germline, CDR1 is DFQATT and CDR2 SNEGSKA (reference sequence). The V end was cut by 6 bases, the J end by 6 bases, with 16 bases between. CDR3 sequence: CSATLGQIDTQYF. CDR3 nucleotide sequence: TGCAGTGCCACCCTTGGACAGATCGATACGCAGTATTTT.

In its sample, this clonotype was seen many times. The rearrangement joins TRBV2 to TRBJ1-4; TRBD1 matches at 9 bases. The trim removed 6 bases at V and 7 bases at J, leaving 6 bases unmatched. This CDR3 has 14 amino acids. Germline V gene sequence: CDR1 SNHLY, CDR2 FYNNEI. CDR3 loop: CASSLDRGGEKLFF. The DNA of the CDR3 is TGTGCCAGCAGCTTAGACAGGGGGGGTGAAAAACTGTTTTTT. The whole variable domain, filled in from reference TRBV2 and TRBJ1-4, reads EPEVTQTPSHQVTQMGQEVILRCVPISNHLYFYWYRQILGQKVEFLVSFYNNEISEKSEIFDDQFSVERPDGSNFTLKIRSTKLEDSAMYFCASSLDRGGEKLFFGSGTQLSVL.

This chain joins TRBV2 and TRBJ1-2; 7 nucleotides agree with TRBD1. The J segment lost 0 bases and the V segment lost 5 bases, leaving 0 bases of the junction unmatched. The CDR3 spans 13 residues. Germline values: CDR1 SNHLY, CDR2 FYNNEI. The CDR3 is CASSTGANYGYTF. The CDR3 DNA reads as TGTGCCAGCAGTACAGGGGCTAACTATGGCTACACCTTC.

The chain links TRBV7-3 to TRBJ2-2, with TRBD1 matching over 7 bases. With 4 bases clipped from V and 2 bases from J, the junction kept 4 bases outside the gene matches. This CDR3 is built from 15 residues. Germline V gives CDR1 SGHTA, CDR2 FQGTGA. CDR3 coding DNA: TGTGCCAGCAGCTCGACAGGGATCAACACCGGGGAGCTGTTTTTT. Protein product: CASSSTGINTGELFF.

V usage is TRBV7-9 and J usage is TRBJ1-3; D unresolved. CDR1 SEHNR and CDR2 FQNEAQ come from the germline V gene (reference sequence). V was clipped by 6 bases and J by 9 bases, with 15 bases between them. The CDR3 is 13 amino acids. Written as DNA, the CDR3 is TGTGCCAGCAGGCCGGACCCGTTTGGCACCATATATTTT. Translating it yields CASRPDPFGTIYF. Full variable domain (rest looked up from reference TRBV7-9 and TRBJ1-3): DTGVSQNPRHKITKRGQNVTFRCDPISEHNRLYWYRQTLGQGPEFLTYFQNEAQLEKSRLLSDRFSAERPKGSFSTLEIQRTEQGDSAMYLCASRPDPFGTIYFGEGSWLTVV.

This clonotype was recorded many times. One end of the junction is discordant with germline, which a read error may explain. The gene calls are TRBV4-1 and TRBJ2-7, with a possible D match to TRBD1 (6 bases). There are 14 residues in the CDR3. Germline CDR1 reads MGHRA; CDR2 reads YSYEKL. The DNA for the CDR3 is TGCGCCGGCAGCCAAGAACAGGGCTCCTACGAGCAGTACTTC. Translating gives CAGSQEQGSYEQYF.